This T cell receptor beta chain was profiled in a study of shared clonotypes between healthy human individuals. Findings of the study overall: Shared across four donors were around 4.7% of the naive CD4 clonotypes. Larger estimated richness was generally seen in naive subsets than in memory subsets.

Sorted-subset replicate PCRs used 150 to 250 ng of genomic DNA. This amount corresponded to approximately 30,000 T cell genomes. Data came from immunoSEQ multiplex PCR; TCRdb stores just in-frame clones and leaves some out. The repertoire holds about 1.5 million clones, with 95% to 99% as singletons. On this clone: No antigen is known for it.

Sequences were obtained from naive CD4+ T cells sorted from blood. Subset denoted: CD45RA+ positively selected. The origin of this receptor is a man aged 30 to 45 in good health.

The CDR3, as DNA: TGCGCCAGCAGCTTTCGGGACGTCTCCTACGAGCAGTACTTC. This translates into CASSFRDVSYEQYF. The chain is built from TRBV5-1 and TRBJ2-7, with D perhaps TRBD1 or TRBD2 (5 bases each). Germline CDR1 SGHRS, CDR2 YFSETQ. The V and J ends lost 2 bases and 0 bases respectively, with 9 bases between them. There are 14 residues in the CDR3.